The rows below give T cell receptor beta chains drawn from one sample of a study of T-cell memory formation after mild COVID-19. TCRdb independently ran MiXCR on the 5' RACE reads; one entry per CDR3 protein. The sample includes tens of thousands of distinct CDR3 sequences, over 13% seen only once; the top ten take roughly two fifths. Sequencing was done on a sample of PBMCs or a T cell subset sorted from them (not recorded which). The receptor source for this set is a man aged 18 to 35 who had mild COVID-19 (a few samples of this study predate the infection). Cell type and time point are not known. Each CDR3 is given with its conserved first and last residue. The order of the fields is CDR3 length, clone size, V gene, D gene, J gene, CDR3 protein, CDR3 DNA. A D gene is named only where the DNA matches it firmly. Clone size is given for some rows only: seen once, a few or many times, or a class if the clone is expanded.

length: 15; size: few; V: TRBV12-3/TRBV12-4; D: -; J: TRBJ2-1; CDR3: CASTSPRSSYNEQFF; DNA: TGTGCCAGCACTTCGCCCCGGAGCTCCTACAATGAGCAGTTCTTC
length: 14; size: -; V: TRBV29-1; D: TRBD2; J: TRBJ2-1; CDR3: CSVVERGALDEQFF; DNA: TGCAGCGTTGTGGAGCGGGGGGCCCTGGATGAGCAGTTCTTC
length: 15; size: -; V: TRBV28; D: -; J: TRBJ1-4; CDR3: CASSPGRATNEKLFF; DNA: TGTGCCAGCAGCCCCGGGAGGGCTACTAATGAAAAACTGTTTTTT
length: 16; size: few; V: TRBV7-2; D: TRBD2; J: TRBJ2-1; CDR3: CASSSRPSGGAGEQFF; DNA: TGTGCCAGCAGCTCTAGGCCCAGCGGGGGGGCGGGTGAGCAGTTCTTC
length: 14; size: -; V: TRBV7-9; D: -; J: TRBJ1-2; CDR3: CASSSPGLSYGYTF; DNA: TGTGCCAGCAGCTCCCCGGGACTAAGCTATGGCTACACCTTC
length: 11; size: many; V: TRBV5-6; D: -; J: TRBJ2-5; CDR3: CASSFSETQYF; DNA: TGTGCCAGCAGCTTTTCTGAGACCCAGTACTTC
length: 15; size: many; V: TRBV20-1; D: TRBD1; J: TRBJ2-1; CDR3: CSARDRTGPYNEQFF; DNA: TGCAGTGCTAGGGACCGGACAGGTCCCTACAATGAGCAGTTCTTC
length: 13; size: few; V: TRBV12-3/TRBV12-4; D: -; J: TRBJ1-1; CDR3: CASSTGYYTEAFF; DNA: TGTGCCAGCAGTACCGGGTACTACACTGAAGCTTTCTTT
length: 16; size: few; V: TRBV4-2; D: -; J: TRBJ2-2; CDR3: CASSQDFASGIGELFF; DNA: TGTGCCAGCAGCCAAGATTTCGCGTCGGGCATCGGGGAGCTGTTTTTT
length: 13; size: once; V: TRBV18; D: -; J: TRBJ1-2; CDR3: CASSLPGPNGYTF; DNA: TGTGCCAGCTCACTTCCGGGACCAAATGGCTACACCTTC
length: 15; size: -; V: TRBV15; D: -; J: TRBJ2-7; CDR3: CATSRDLGMGREQYF; DNA: TGTGCCACCAGCAGAGATCTTGGTATGGGGCGCGAGCAGTACTTC
length: 12; size: few; V: TRBV19; D: -; J: TRBJ1-1; CDR3: CASRKGDTEAFF; DNA: TGTGCCAGTAGGAAGGGGGACACTGAAGCTTTCTTT
length: 13; size: -; V: TRBV7-6; D: -; J: TRBJ2-3; CDR3: CASTLDGLNTQYF; DNA: TGTGCCAGCACCCTAGACGGCCTAAATACGCAGTATTTT
length: 14; size: -; V: TRBV5-1; D: -; J: TRBJ1-1; CDR3: CASSFGNLNTEAFF; DNA: TGCGCCAGCAGCTTTGGAAATCTGAACACTGAAGCTTTCTTT
length: 14; size: few; V: TRBV29-1; D: TRBD1; J: TRBJ2-5; CDR3: CSATPRTGQETQYF; DNA: TGCAGCGCGACCCCAAGGACAGGGCAAGAGACCCAGTACTTC
length: 14; size: -; V: TRBV6-5; D: TRBD1; J: TRBJ1-5; CDR3: CASSSQGARQPQHF; DNA: TGTGCCAGCAGTTCACAGGGGGCTCGACAGCCCCAGCATTTT
length: 18; size: few; V: TRBV6-6; D: -; J: TRBJ2-1; CDR3: CASSWGRPENPDYNEQFF; DNA: TGTGCCAGCAGTTGGGGGAGACCTGAGAACCCCGACTACAATGAGCAGTTCTTC
length: 15; size: -; V: TRBV5-1; D: TRBD2; J: TRBJ2-1; CDR3: CASSLAGLAVHEQFF; DNA: TGCGCCAGCAGCTTGGCGGGACTAGCGGTCCATGAGCAGTTCTTC
length: 15; size: -; V: TRBV9; D: -; J: TRBJ1-2; CDR3: CASSAVTRSGDGYTF; DNA: TGTGCCAGCAGCGCAGTAACTAGAAGCGGGGATGGCTACACCTTC
length: 14; size: few; V: TRBV4-3; D: -; J: TRBJ2-6; CDR3: CASSQDQISSVLTF; DNA: TGCGCCAGCAGCCAAGATCAGATCTCAAGCGTCCTGACTTTC
length: 13; size: few; V: TRBV6-2/TRBV6-3; D: -; J: TRBJ1-1; CDR3: CASSYGTADEAFF; DNA: TGTGCCAGCAGTTATGGCACGGCTGACGAAGCTTTCTTT
length: 16; size: -; V: TRBV20-1; D: -; J: TRBJ2-4; CDR3: CSARDRVTLAKNIQYF; DNA: TGCAGTGCTAGAGATCGGGTTACTCTAGCCAAAAACATTCAGTACTTC
length: 12; size: -; V: TRBV5-1; D: -; J: TRBJ1-2; CDR3: CASSLEGNGYTF; DNA: TGCGCCAGCAGCTTGGAGGGTAATGGCTACACCTTC
length: 14; size: -; V: TRBV2; D: TRBD2; J: TRBJ2-7; CDR3: CASSPLVAGYEQYF; DNA: TGTGCCAGCAGTCCCCTCGTAGCGGGGTACGAGCAGTACTTC
length: 18; size: -; V: TRBV7-9; D: TRBD2; J: TRBJ2-1; CDR3: CASSAPSSGGAVYNEQFF; DNA: TGTGCCAGCAGCGCCCCTTCTAGCGGGGGGGCAGTCTACAATGAGCAGTTCTTC
length: 17; size: few; V: TRBV7-2; D: TRBD1; J: TRBJ2-5; CDR3: CASSLDPVGTDQETQYF; DNA: TGTGCCAGCAGCTTAGACCCCGTAGGGACAGATCAAGAGACCCAGTACTTC
length: 13; size: few; V: TRBV5-4; D: TRBD1; J: TRBJ2-2; CDR3: CATRTGATGELFF; DNA: TGTGCCACCAGGACAGGGGCCACCGGGGAGCTGTTTTTT
length: 13; size: few; V: TRBV14; D: -; J: TRBJ1-2; CDR3: CASSQGANYGYTF; DNA: TGTGCCAGCAGCCAAGGAGCTAACTATGGCTACACCTTC
length: 13; size: few; V: TRBV20-1; D: -; J: TRBJ1-2; CDR3: CSARALDGYGYTF; DNA: TGCAGTGCTAGGGCTTTGGACGGCTATGGCTACACCTTC
length: 12; size: -; V: TRBV5-4; D: -; J: TRBJ2-3; CDR3: CASSLWADTQYF; DNA: TGTGCCAGCAGCTTGTGGGCGGATACGCAGTATTTT
length: 15; size: -; V: TRBV5-1; D: -; J: TRBJ2-3; CDR3: CASSLSSYYTDTQYF; DNA: TGCGCCAGCAGCTTGTCGTCCTATTACACAGATACGCAGTATTTT
length: 13; size: -; V: TRBV20-1; D: TRBD1; J: TRBJ2-3; CDR3: CSARVQGADTQYF; DNA: TGCAGTGCTAGAGTACAGGGGGCAGATACGCAGTATTTT
length: 14; size: many; V: TRBV7-2; D: TRBD2; J: TRBJ2-5; CDR3: CASTIGGGRVTQYF; DNA: TGTGCCAGCACCATTGGCGGGGGGCGGGTTACCCAGTACTTC
length: 13; size: -; V: TRBV2; D: -; J: TRBJ2-7; CDR3: CASAIQGAYEQYF; DNA: TGTGCCAGCGCCATACAGGGAGCCTACGAGCAGTACTTC
length: 14; size: few; V: TRBV7-9; D: -; J: TRBJ2-3; CDR3: CASSPGHTTDTQYF; DNA: TGTGCCAGCAGCCCCGGACATACCACAGATACGCAGTATTTT
length: 15; size: many; V: TRBV10-3; D: -; J: TRBJ1-6; CDR3: CAISEWGSYNSPLHF; DNA: TGTGCCATCAGTGAGTGGGGCAGCTATAATTCACCCCTCCACTTT
length: 14; size: -; V: TRBV6-5; D: -; J: TRBJ1-1; CDR3: CASSYGHANTEAFF; DNA: TGTGCCAGCAGTTACGGGCACGCGAACACTGAAGCTTTCTTT
length: 16; size: -; V: TRBV9; D: -; J: TRBJ2-5; CDR3: CASSVAPWWDQETQYF; DNA: TGTGCCAGCAGCGTAGCCCCGTGGTGGGACCAAGAGACCCAGTACTTC
length: 15; size: few; V: TRBV11-2; D: TRBD1; J: TRBJ2-1; CDR3: CASSLGTGGMDEQFF; DNA: TGTGCCAGCAGCTTAGGTACAGGGGGAATGGATGAGCAGTTCTTC
length: 16; size: few; V: TRBV5-5; D: TRBD2; J: TRBJ2-5; CDR3: CASSLSGGSSQETQYF; DNA: TGTGCCAGCAGCTTGTCGGGAGGGTCGAGCCAAGAGACCCAGTACTTC
length: 13; size: few; V: TRBV20-1; D: -; J: TRBJ2-4; CDR3: CSGGRDTKNIQYF; DNA: TGCAGTGGCGGGCGGGACACCAAAAACATTCAGTACTTC
length: 17; size: many; V: TRBV2; D: TRBD2; J: TRBJ2-4; CDR3: CASSARTSGGPRGIQYF; DNA: TGTGCCAGCAGTGCCCGGACTAGCGGGGGCCCTAGGGGCATTCAGTACTTC
length: 15; size: few; V: TRBV4-3; D: -; J: TRBJ1-3; CDR3: CVDSQDGADGNTIYF; DNA: TGCGTTGACAGCCAAGATGGGGCGGATGGAAACACCATATATTTT
length: 12; size: once; V: TRBV29-1; D: -; J: TRBJ2-7; CDR3: CSVLQVTHEQYF; DNA: TGCAGCGTTCTACAGGTAACACACGAGCAGTACTTC
length: 15; size: -; V: TRBV4-1; D: -; J: TRBJ2-7; CDR3: CASSQEWSRVHEQYF; DNA: TGCGCCAGCAGCCAAGAGTGGTCCAGGGTTCACGAGCAGTACTTC
length: 11; size: many; V: TRBV10-2; D: -; J: TRBJ2-3; CDR3: CASSDGGTQYF; DNA: TGCGCCAGCAGTGATGGGGGTACGCAGTATTTT
length: 15; size: many; V: TRBV13; D: -; J: TRBJ2-3; CDR3: CASSPPGILLDTQYF; DNA: TGTGCCAGCAGCCCGCCCGGCATTCTGCTAGATACGCAGTATTTT
length: 15; size: many; V: TRBV15; D: -; J: TRBJ2-2; CDR3: CATSRDTGYTGELFF; DNA: TGTGCCACCAGCAGAGATACCGGGTACACCGGGGAGCTGTTTTTT
length: 14; size: -; V: TRBV7-9; D: -; J: TRBJ1-4; CDR3: CASSLREANEKLFF; DNA: TGTGCCAGCAGCTTAAGGGAGGCTAATGAAAAACTGTTTTTT
length: 13; size: -; V: TRBV10-3; D: -; J: TRBJ2-1; CDR3: CAISEPGYNEQFF; DNA: TGTGCCATCAGTGAGCCTGGCTACAATGAGCAGTTCTTC
length: 14; size: many; V: TRBV4-1; D: -; J: TRBJ1-1; CDR3: CASSQVKGSTEAFF; DNA: TGCGCCAGCAGCCAAGTCAAAGGGAGTACTGAAGCTTTCTTT
length: 15; size: many; V: TRBV5-6; D: -; J: TRBJ1-5; CDR3: CASSLAPGGNQPQHF; DNA: TGTGCCAGCAGCTTGGCGCCAGGAGGCAATCAGCCCCAGCATTTT
length: 15; size: -; V: TRBV11-1; D: -; J: TRBJ1-1; CDR3: CASSLVLGVNTEAFF; DNA: TGTGCCAGCAGCTTAGTCTTGGGGGTCAACACTGAAGCTTTCTTT
length: 15; size: few; V: TRBV3-1; D: -; J: TRBJ2-7; CDR3: CASSLAQGTSYEQYF; DNA: TGTGCCAGCAGCCTGGCGCAGGGGACGTCCTACGAGCAGTACTTC
length: 15; size: -; V: TRBV27; D: TRBD1; J: TRBJ1-5; CDR3: CASRPTGPSNQPQHF; DNA: TGTGCCAGCAGGCCGACAGGGCCTAGCAATCAGCCCCAGCATTTT